This T cell receptor (beta chain) comes out of a study of CD8 T cells in ankylosing spondylitis. Study-wide findings and caveats: A subset of motif variants has previously been described in the synovial fluid and blood of reactive arthritis. Significantly higher representation of disease-linked clones was reported for matched ankylosing spondylitis synovial fluid.

V shed 4 bases and J shed 7 bases, with 19 bases lying between them. The CDR3 covers 15 residues. Germline V gene data show CDR1 as SGHDT and CDR2 as YYEEEE. Quantitative 5'-RACE was performed with molecular barcodes, and it yielded the TCR beta libraries. TCRdb reprocessed the 5' RACE reads with MiXCR, giving one entry per CDR3 protein. The sample includes fewer than 40,000 distinct CDR3 sequences, roughly 29% seen only once; the top ten take less than 55%. This clonotype turned up a few times. Its antigen is unidentified. The specimen was synovial fluid, either unsorted or a sorted T cell fraction (not recorded which). The sequence was obtained from a male donor with ankylosing spondylitis. This rearrangement joins TRBV5-6 to TRBJ2-3; D unresolved. DNA for the CDR3: TGTGCCAGCAGCCCTAGGTCGGCCTCGAGATATACGCAGTATTTT. Translation: CASSPRSASRYTQYF.